One and the same sample provided the 26 T cell receptor beta chains below, sequenced in a study of PD-L1 blockade in urothelial cancer. As to time point: peripheral blood 6 weeks after treatment start. Generated by immunoSEQ multiplex PCR, the TCRdb table keeps only in-frame clones and is missing some. The sample has roughly 120,000 clones; roughly 89% are singletons. The sequencing used PBMCs, collected around atezolizumab (anti-PD-L1) treatment. These receptors came from a man between 60 and 70 years old with urothelial cancer.

The chain links TRBV7-2 to TRBJ1-1; 9 nucleotides line up with TRBD1. V dropped 5 bases and J dropped 6; count of bases not matched to a gene: 10. This CDR3 spans 15 amino acids. CDR1 is SGHTA and CDR2 is FQGNSA in the germline V gene. The CDR3 protein is CASSLGGTGRAEAFF. CDR3 nucleotide sequence: TGTGCCAGCAGCCTGGGGGGGACAGGGAGGGCTGAAGCTTTCTTT. Combining the CDR3 with reference TRBV7-2 and TRBJ1-1 gives the whole variable domain GAGVSQSPSNKVTEKGKDVELRCDPISGHTALYWYRQSLGQGLEFLIYFQGNSAPDKSGLPSDRFSAERTGGSVSTLTIQRTQQEDSAVYLCASSLGGTGRAEAFFGQGTRLTVV.

The chain recombines TRBV9 with TRBJ1-2, with D possibly being TRBD1 (5 bases). Germline V gene sequence: CDR1 SGDLS, CDR2 YYNGEE. V was clipped by 2 bases and J by 3 bases, with 14 bases between them. The CDR3 runs 15 residues. Here the CDR3 DNA reads TGTGCCAGCAGCGTGACCCCGGGGGAGGACTATGGCTACACCTTC. It encodes CASSVTPGEDYGYTF.

J is TRBJ2-1 and V is TRBV7-3; D might be TRBD2 (6 bases). Germline V gene data show CDR1 as SGHTA and CDR2 as FQGTGA. The V end lost 8 bases, the J end lost 7 bases, and 15 bases lay between the germline ends. CDR3 length equals 13 residues. Here the CDR3 reads CASVPFGGNEQFF. CDR3 sequence (DNA): TGTGCCAGCGTCCCTTTCGGGGGAAATGAGCAGTTCTTC.

This clone was counted a single time. The chain couples TRBV6-5 to TRBJ2-7; D possibly corresponds to TRBD2 (7 bases). The CDR3 covers 15 residues. From germline, CDR1 is MNHEY and CDR2 SVGAGI. V dropped 5 bases and J dropped 5 bases, with 19 bases sitting between them. The DNA of the CDR3 is TGTGCCAGCAGTGGCTCTCGGGGGGCTGGAAACGAGCAGTACTTC. It yields the protein CASSGSRGAGNEQYF.

This chain connects TRBV5-1 to TRBJ1-5; no firm D call. V shed 4 bases and J shed 3 bases, with 8 bases lying between them. Germline CDR1 and CDR2: SGHRS and YFSETQ. This CDR3 spans 13 amino acids. CDR3 sequence: CASSNNPNQPQHF. CDR3 in DNA: TGCGCCAGCAGCAATAATCCCAATCAGCCCCAGCATTTT.

On this clone: Relative to the germline gene, one junction end is altered; a read error may explain this. The rearrangement joins TRBV18 to TRBJ2-3; 9 nucleotides agree with TRBD1. The CDR3 length is 16 residues. Looked up from germline, CDR1 is KGHSH and CDR2 is LQKENI. The CDR3 DNA reads TGTGCCAGCTCCCCACCCGGGGACAGGGTTACAGATACGCAGTATTTT. Residues: CASSPPGDRVTDTQYF.

The chain combines TRBV7-9 with TRBJ1-1, with a weak D call TRBD1 (6 bases). The CDR3 consists of 12 residues. V was pared by 4 bases and J by 7 bases, with 10 bases between. Germline V gives CDR1 SEHNR, CDR2 FQNEAQ (reference sequence). The CDR3 loop is CASSSADSEAFF. The CDR3 DNA follows: TGTGCCAGCAGCTCCGCGGACAGTGAAGCTTTCTTT.

The chain recombines TRBV28 with TRBJ2-4, with 10 bases fitting TRBD1. Per germline, CDR1 MDHEN and CDR2 SYDVKM. The CDR3 totals 16 residues. After removal of 6 bases from V and 5 bases from J, the junction contained 10 bases not matched to a gene. This CDR3 is CASRDSDRGLQNIQYF. DNA of the CDR3: TGTGCCAGCAGGGATAGCGACAGGGGGCTTCAAAACATTCAGTACTTC.

The chain carries TRBV6-5 and TRBJ1-2, with D tentatively TRBD1 (5 bases). The germline gives CDR1 MNHEY, CDR2 SVGAGI. The ends were cut back, 7 bases at V and 4 bases at J, with 13 bases in the middle. This CDR3 is built from 13 residues. CDR3 sequence (DNA): TGTGCCAGCACCGACAGCTTCCTCTATGGCTACACCTTC. Its protein product is CASTDSFLYGYTF.

The chain joins TRBV5-1 to TRBJ2-2; the match to TRBD2 covers 9 bases. The CDR3 has 16 amino acids. V gave up 1 base and J gave up 0 bases; unmatched junction bases: 1. Germline V lookup: CDR1 SGHRS, CDR2 YFSETQ. In nucleotides, the CDR3 is TGCGCCAGCAGCTTGTCTAGCGGGACGAACACCGGGGAGCTGTTTTTT. Encoded protein: CASSLSSGTNTGELFF.

The rearrangement uses TRBV5-1 and TRBJ1-5; TRBD1 matches 9 bases. Trimming cost V 4 bases and J 0 bases; bases outside gene matches: 5. The CDR3 extends over 16 amino acids. CDR1 is SGHRS and CDR2 is YFSETQ in the germline V gene. CDR3 sequence reads: CASSLGDRDSNQPQHF. In DNA form, the CDR3 reads TGCGCCAGCAGCCTGGGGGACAGGGATAGCAATCAGCCCCAGCATTTT.

The rearrangement joins TRBV5-4 to TRBJ1-2; TRBD1 matches at 11 bases. This CDR3 spans 17 amino acids. The germline V gene encodes CDR1 SGHNT and CDR2 YYREEE (reference sequence). V lost 4 bases and J lost 0; bases outside the gene matches: 8. The CDR3 DNA is TGTGCCAGCAGCGCGCGGACAGGGGGCGGCTCTAACTATGGCTACACCTTC. Encoded protein: CASSARTGGGSNYGYTF.

This chain connects TRBV6-5 to TRBJ2-3; TRBD2 aligns across 13 bases. CDR3 length: 13 residues. Germline loops: CDR1 MNHEY, CDR2 SVGAGI. V shed 9 bases, J shed 5 bases, and the junction held 2 bases outside the gene matches. The DNA of the CDR3 is TGTGCCAGTCGGACTAGCGGGGGAGATACGCAGTATTTT. Translated: CASRTSGGDTQYF.

V gene TRBV2 combines with J gene TRBJ1-2; 9 nucleotides align to TRBD1. This CDR3 comprises 16 residues. The trim removed 5 bases at V and 6 bases at J, leaving 13 bases unmatched. Looked up from germline, CDR1 is SNHLY and CDR2 is FYNNEI. The CDR3 DNA reads as TGTGCCAGCAGTCCGATAGGGACAGGGCGGCCCCATGGCTACACCTTC. This gives the protein CASSPIGTGRPHGYTF.

This sequence joins TRBV5-1 and TRBJ1-1, with D uncertain. This CDR3 contains 15 residues. Trimming took off 4 bases at V and 1 base at J, with 14 bases between the two ends. CDR1 and CDR2 (germline): SGHRS, YFSETQ. CDR3 in DNA: TGCGCCAGCAGCCCGAGCCGGGGTCAGAACACTGAAGCTTTCTTT. This gives the protein CASSPSRGQNTEAFF.

V and J are TRBV9 and TRBJ2-4; 7 nucleotides align to TRBD2. Germline V gene sequence: CDR1 SGDLS, CDR2 YYNGEE. The CDR3 is 16 amino acids. V trimming: 0 bases; J trimming: 2 bases; junction bases outside the gene matches: 5. The CDR3 reads CASSVDSGVSKNIQYF. CDR3 nucleotides: TGTGCCAGCAGCGTAGACAGCGGGGTGTCCAAAAACATTCAGTACTTC.

This chain joins TRBV9 and TRBJ2-3; 10 positions agree with TRBD2. V lost 1 base, J lost 6 bases, and 5 bases stayed unmatched. CDR3 length: 15 residues. The germline gives CDR1 SGDLS, CDR2 YYNGEE. CDR3: CASSVLAGAADTQYF. The CDR3 nucleotides are TGTGCCAGCAGCGTACTAGCGGGGGCCGCGGATACGCAGTATTTT.

The chain is built from TRBV5-1 and TRBJ2-7; TRBD1 agrees at 7 bases. The CDR3 length is 15 residues. The V gene's germline CDR1 is SGHRS and CDR2 YFSETQ. The V segment lost 4 bases and the J segment 7 bases; nucleotides outside the gene matches: 14. The CDR3 DNA reads as TGCGCCAGCAGCGCCTCGGACAGGTACCCTAGAGAGCAGTACTTC. It specifies CASSASDRYPREQYF.

The chain employs TRBV19 and TRBJ2-7; 15 nucleotides align to TRBD2. CDR3 size: 19 residues. CDR1 LNHDA and CDR2 SQIVND come from the germline V gene (reference sequence). Trimming cost V 3 bases and J 0 bases; bases outside gene matches: 9. The CDR3 DNA is TGTGCCAGTAGTATCCAGGGGACTAGCGGGAGGCCCAGCTCCTACGAGCAGTACTTC. Its protein product is CASSIQGTSGRPSSYEQYF.

The rearrangement joins TRBV4-1 to TRBJ2-7, with TRBD2 matching over 10 bases. The V gene's germline CDR1 is MGHRA and CDR2 YSYEKL. The CDR3 totals 18 residues. V lost 0 bases and J lost 2; bases outside the gene matches: 10. This CDR3 reads CASSQDIHQGLATYEQYF. In DNA, the CDR3 is TGCGCCAGCAGCCAAGATATCCACCAGGGACTAGCGACCTACGAGCAGTACTTC.

This rearrangement joins TRBV29-1 to TRBJ1-3; 8 nucleotides match TRBD1. The CDR3 loop spans 15 amino acids. The J segment lost 4 bases and the V segment lost 2 bases, leaving 7 bases of the junction unmatched. CDR1 and CDR2 from the germline V gene are SQVTM and ANQGSEA. CDR3 residues: CSVETDREIGNTIYF. CDR3 coding DNA: TGCAGCGTTGAAACGGACAGGGAAATAGGAAACACCATATATTTT.

The rearrangement joins TRBV6-6 to TRBJ1-2; D possibly corresponds to TRBD1 (6 bases). V gave up 6 bases and J gave up 8 bases, with 16 bases separating them. The CDR3 covers 13 residues. Germline assignment: CDR1 MNHNY and CDR2 SVGAGI (reference sequence). CDR3 protein: CASSTTGHEGYTF. The CDR3 DNA sequence: TGTGCCAGCAGCACCACAGGGCACGAGGGCTACACCTTC.

The rearrangement links TRBV7-2 to TRBJ2-7; tentative D call: TRBD2 (6 bases). Germline CDR1 is SGHTA and CDR2 is FQGNSA. This CDR3 region has 12 residues. V lost 0 bases, J lost 7 bases, and 7 bases lay in between. Here the CDR3 reads CASSLARGEQYF. In DNA, the CDR3 is TGTGCCAGCAGCTTAGCGCGGGGAGAGCAGTACTTC.

The chain links TRBV2 to TRBJ2-7, with D possibly being TRBD2 (6 bases). Between the trimmed V and J ends, which lost 5 bases and 3 bases, there was a span of 17 bases. Per germline, CDR1 SNHLY and CDR2 FYNNEI. CDR3 length equals 15 residues. For the CDR3, the DNA is TGTGCCAGCAGTCGGGACTTTCAAATCATCTACGAGCAGTACTTC. Its protein product is CASSRDFQIIYEQYF.

This clone has a single count. The chain is built from TRBV28 and TRBJ1-3, with D possibly being TRBD1 (6 bases). Deletions cut 6 bases from V and 4 bases from J, with 16 bases between. The CDR3 totals 15 residues. Germline CDR1 reads MDHEN; CDR2 reads SYDVKM. The chain's CDR3 is CASSQGLPAGNTIYF. CDR3 bases: TGTGCCAGCAGCCAGGGGCTCCCAGCCGGAAACACCATATATTTT.

The V call is TRBV7-2, the J call TRBJ2-1; 9 bases are shared with TRBD2. There are 15 residues in the CDR3. Germline CDR1 SGHTA, CDR2 FQGNSA. The trim removed 1 base at V and 5 bases at J, leaving 3 bases unmatched. The CDR3: CASSLVASGDNEQFF. DNA for the CDR3: TGTGCCAGCAGCTTAGTGGCTAGCGGGGACAATGAGCAGTTCTTC.